This TCR beta chain came from a study of blood T cell repertoires in COVID-19. For the study at large: Both acute and convalescent COVID-19 samples were obtained from the United States, Italy and Spain. PBMCs, B-cell-depleted T cells, or T cells provided the cDNA or gDNA that made up the material.

Original methodology: Reference gene primer amplification in the assay estimated nucleated cell counts. The data were produced by immunoSEQ multiplex PCR, yet TCRdb's version contains in-frame clones alone and is incomplete. V and J calls and clone size are as listed in that table; D and trimming were resolved from the DNA. Among some 200,000 clones, roughly 88% were seen once, and the ten largest hold about 9.1%. CDR3 length: 15 amino acids. After removal of 3 bases from V and 2 bases from J, the junction contained 6 bases not matched to a gene. The germline gives CDR1 SEHNR, CDR2 FQNEAQ (reference sequence).

The source of this sequence is a woman of 80 years or more with acute or convalescent COVID-19. The sequenced sample was peripheral blood. The gene calls are TRBV7-9 and TRBJ1-2; 7 bases fit TRBD1. CDR3 region: CASSFTWDRNYGYTF. As DNA, the CDR3 is TGTGCCAGCAGCTTCACCTGGGACAGAAACTATGGCTACACCTTC. The variable domain in full, with the rest retrieved from reference TRBV7-9 and TRBJ1-2, is DTGVSQNPRHKITKRGQNVTFRCDPISEHNRLYWYRQTLGQGPEFLTYFQNEAQLEKSRLLSDRFSAERPKGSFSTLEIQRTEQGDSAMYLCASSFTWDRNYGYTFGSGTRLTVV.